The 32 T cell receptor beta chains given below trace back to one sample, sequenced in a study of shared clonotypes between healthy human individuals. Method: immunoSEQ multiplex PCR; TCRdb's copy keeps in-frame clones and lacks some. The repertoire holds more than 2,000,000 clones, with roughly 92% as singletons. The sequencing input was naive CD4+ T cells sorted from blood. Regarding subset: CD45RA+ positively selected. These TCRs come from a man aged 18 to 30 in good health.

The chain employs TRBV28 and TRBJ1-3, with D perhaps TRBD1 (6 bases). Trimming cost V 2 bases and J 0 bases, with 11 bases left between them. In germline, CDR1 is MDHEN, CDR2 SYDVKM. The CDR3 has 16 residues. In DNA, the CDR3 is TGTGCCAGCAGTTTAGGGCAGGGGAACTCTGGAAACACCATATATTTT. This codes for CASSLGQGNSGNTIYF.

The chain carries TRBV6-1 and TRBJ2-7; D is uncertain. Trimming stripped 8 bases from V and 5 bases from J, with 13 bases between. The germline V gene encodes CDR1 MNHNS and CDR2 SASEGT. This CDR3 spans 12 amino acids. This chain's CDR3 is CASRSLPNEQYF. CDR3 sequence (DNA): TGTGCCAGCCGGAGCCTTCCCAACGAGCAGTACTTC.

CDR3 sequence (DNA): TGTGCCAGCAGCACAGGGAGTAACTCACCCCTCCACTTT. Residues: CASSTGSNSPLHF. The chain is built from TRBV7-2 and TRBJ1-6; D is possibly TRBD1 (6 bases). From germline, CDR1 is SGHTA and CDR2 FQGNSA. The CDR3 is 13 amino acids. V lost 5 bases to trimming and J lost 10 bases, with 12 bases between them. The complete variable domain, with remaining parts taken from reference TRBV7-2 and TRBJ1-6, reads GAGVSQSPSNKVTEKGKDVELRCDPISGHTALYWYRQSLGQGLEFLIYFQGNSAPDKSGLPSDRFSAERTGGSVSTLTIQRTQQEDSAVYLCASSTGSNSPLHFGNGTRLTVT.

The CDR3 region is CASSLGTGVSSYNSPLHF. CDR3 bases: TGTGCCAGCAGCTTAGGGACAGGGGTCAGCTCCTATAATTCACCCCTCCACTTT. This chain joins TRBV7-2 and TRBJ1-6; TRBD1 matches 9 bases. With 1 base clipped from V and 0 bases from J, the junction kept 4 bases outside the gene matches. The CDR3 is 18 amino acids. Looked up from germline, CDR1 is SGHTA and CDR2 is FQGNSA.

With regard to this clone: Other DNA sequences of this sample code for an identical CDR3. J is TRBJ2-3 and V is TRBV29-1, with D possibly matching TRBD1 (6 bases). V shed 6 bases and J shed 6 bases, with 7 bases lying between them. This CDR3 is 10 amino acids long. Germline-derived CDR1 and CDR2 are SQVTM and ANQGSEA. The CDR3 protein is CSVGADTQYF. The CDR3 region has the DNA TGCAGCGTGGGGGCGGATACGCAGTATTTT.

V usage is TRBV4-3 and J usage is TRBJ2-7; a weak D match, TRBD2 (5 bases). Germline V gene sequence: CDR1 LGHNA, CDR2 YSLEER. Between the trimmed V and J ends, which lost 0 bases and 3 bases, there was a span of 9 bases. This CDR3 comprises 14 residues. CDR3 bases: TGCGCCAGCAGCCAAGAATCAGGAGGCTACGAGCAGTACTTC. Protein product: CASSQESGGYEQYF.

The chain combines TRBV4-3 with TRBJ2-3; D possibly corresponds to TRBD2 (5 bases). Per germline, CDR1 LGHNA and CDR2 YSLEER. CDR3 length equals 16 residues. The V end was cut by 1 base, the J end by 0 bases, with 11 bases between. CDR3: CASSQGPPGSTDTQYF. CDR3 sequence (DNA): TGCGCCAGCAGCCAAGGCCCCCCGGGAAGCACAGATACGCAGTATTTT.

The V and J genes are TRBV23-1 and TRBJ1-3; the D gene is possibly TRBD1 (5 bases). TRBV23-1 has ORF status, its function being uncertain. The CDR3 loop spans 16 amino acids. Deletions cut 1 base from V and 2 bases from J, with 12 bases between. CDR3 in amino acids: CASSQLSPGTGNTIYF. The CDR3 DNA reads TGCGCCAGCAGTCAATTGTCCCCAGGGACTGGAAACACCATATATTTT.

This clone was observed a single time. The chain is built from TRBV4-1 and TRBJ2-1; 11 positions match TRBD2. The CDR3 is made up of 14 amino acids. Germline V gene sequence: CDR1 MGHRA, CDR2 YSYEKL. J lost 9 bases, V lost 1 base, and 2 bases had no gene match. The CDR3 region is CASSQGLAGGEQFF. CDR3 nucleotides: TGCGCCAGCAGCCAAGGGCTAGCGGGAGGTGAGCAGTTCTTC.

Points on this clone: The junction does not match germline at one end; this may be a read error. This specimen includes other DNA sequences encoding the same CDR3. The rearrangement uses TRBV6-6 and TRBJ2-7, with 14 bases fitting TRBD2. CDR3 length: 15 amino acids. Per germline, CDR1 MNHNY and CDR2 SVGAGI (reference sequence). In DNA form, the CDR3 reads TGCGCCAGCAGTTTGGGACTAGCGGGAGTGAGCGAGCAGTACTTC. Amino acid sequence: CASSLGLAGVSEQYF.

V and J are TRBV4-3 and TRBJ1-2, with 7 bases lining up with TRBD1. CDR1 and CDR2 from the germline V gene are LGHNA and YSLEER. The junction had 6 bases not matched to a gene; V was cut back by 4 bases and J by 7 bases. The CDR3 covers 13 residues. CDR3 amino acids: CASSPRQGLGYTF. CDR3 sequence (DNA): TGCGCCAGCAGCCCCAGACAGGGACTTGGCTACACCTTC.

This chain joins TRBV19 and TRBJ1-4; 9 nucleotides line up with TRBD1. Germline V lookup: CDR1 LNHDA, CDR2 SQIVND (reference sequence). The CDR3 covers 14 residues. With V trimmed by 10 bases and J by 8 bases, 11 bases remained unmatched. The CDR3 region has the DNA TGTGCCACCTCGGGCGGGACAGGGTCGGAAAAACTGTTTTTT. Encoded protein: CATSGGTGSEKLFF.

This sequence joins TRBV5-1 and TRBJ1-1, with no clear D. Trimming took off 0 bases at V and 3 bases at J, with 9 bases between the two ends. Germline CDR1 and CDR2: SGHRS and YFSETQ. The CDR3 totals 14 residues. The CDR3 nucleotides are TGCGCCAGCAGCTTGGTTGATCGGGACACTGAAGCTTTCTTT. Its protein is CASSLVDRDTEAFF.

The chain employs TRBV18 and TRBJ2-5; TRBD1 might be the D (5 bases). Germline CDR1 is KGHSH and CDR2 is LQKENI. V dropped 1 base and J dropped 4 bases, with 7 bases sitting between them. The CDR3 totals 13 residues. The CDR3 bases are TGTGCCAGCTCACCACTAGACAGAGAGACCCAGTACTTC. It is translated as CASSPLDRETQYF.

V usage is TRBV30 and J usage is TRBJ1-1; no clear D gene. V shed 8 bases and J shed 0 bases, with 10 bases lying between them. This CDR3 has 12 residues. Germline-derived CDR1 and CDR2 are GTSNPN and SVGIG (reference sequence). CDR3 nucleotides: TGTGCCAGAGGACGATTGAACACTGAAGCTTTCTTT. Its translation is CARGRLNTEAFF.

The chain combines TRBV6-1 with TRBJ1-4, with TRBD1 identical over 7 bases. V was clipped by 5 bases and J by 6 bases; unmatched bases: 9. Germline V gene lookup returns CDR1 MNHNS and CDR2 SASEGT. This CDR3 has 15 residues. The CDR3 spells CASSTTGVGDEKLFF. The CDR3 bases are TGTGCCAGCAGTACAACAGGGGTTGGAGATGAAAAACTGTTTTTT.

The chain uses TRBV9 and TRBJ2-5; a weak D match, TRBD2 (6 bases). The ends were cut back, 3 bases at V and 3 bases at J, with 15 bases in the middle. Per germline, CDR1 SGDLS and CDR2 YYNGEE. The CDR3 is made up of 15 amino acids. CDR3 amino acids: CASSAGLLFEETQYF. The CDR3 coding sequence is TGTGCCAGCAGCGCGGGACTCTTGTTCGAAGAGACCCAGTACTTC.

The V and J genes are TRBV12-5 and TRBJ2-1; 9 bases line up with TRBD1. Germline CDR1 and CDR2: LGHNT and FRNRAP. The CDR3 contains 18 residues. After removal of 1 base from V and 8 bases from J, the junction contained 15 bases not matched to a gene. Written as DNA, the CDR3 is TGTGCTAGTGGTTTGGGAGACCCAAGGGGACAGGGTCGGTATGAGCAGTTCTTC. This encodes CASGLGDPRGQGRYEQFF.

This chain links TRBV19 with TRBJ2-5; D may be TRBD2 (6 bases). This CDR3 is built from 14 residues. Looked up from germline, CDR1 is LNHDA and CDR2 is SQIVND (reference sequence). The germline V and J ends were trimmed by 5 bases and 2 bases, with 12 bases remaining between them. DNA for the CDR3: TGTGCCAGTAGTCGACCGGGACTGCAAGAGACCCAGTACTTC. It specifies CASSRPGLQETQYF.

The chain joins TRBV12-5 to TRBJ2-5; 12 bases agree with TRBD2. The length of the CDR3 is 18 residues. V was clipped by 0 bases and J by 0 bases; unmatched bases: 5. Germline V CDR1 and CDR2: LGHNT, FRNRAP. The CDR3 region is CASGLVPGTSGYQETQYF. CDR3 coding DNA: TGTGCTAGTGGTTTGGTGCCGGGGACTAGCGGGTACCAAGAGACCCAGTACTTC.

As for this clone: At one of its ends the junction is not consistent with the germline gene, which may arise from a read error. The chain carries TRBV14 and TRBJ2-1; D not certain. This CDR3 comprises 14 residues. Per the germline V gene, CDR1 is SGHDN and CDR2 is FVKESK. The CDR3 DNA reads as TGTGCCAGCAGCCAAGTGTACACTTACAATGAGCGGTTCTTC. It encodes CASSQVYTYNERFF.

V is TRBV7-8 and J is TRBJ1-6, with D unresolved. The CDR3 is 17 residues long. From germline, CDR1 is SGHVS and CDR2 FQNEAQ. V was trimmed by 5 bases and J by 0 bases, leaving 14 bases between them. The CDR3 nucleotides read TGTGCCAGCAGCACCAGGTGGCCGAGCTCCTATAATTCACCCCTCCACTTT. Translated, it gives CASSTRWPSSYNSPLHF.

Comment on this clone: One junction end does not reproduce the germline sequence, and a read error may be involved. CDR3 sequence: CAGSLLQGQPQHF. CDR3 coding DNA: TGTGCCGGCAGCCTCTTACAGGGGCAGCCCCAGCATTTT. The J gene is TRBJ1-5, the V gene TRBV6-5, with 7 bases identical to TRBD1. Germline CDR1 reads MNHEY; CDR2 reads SVGAGI. The CDR3 has 13 residues.

The chain employs TRBV7-9 and TRBJ1-2; D possibly corresponds to TRBD1 (6 bases). CDR1 is SEHNR, CDR2 FQNEAQ, per germline (reference sequence). Trimming shortened V by 5 bases and J by 2 bases, and 12 bases separated the two germline ends. CDR3 length: 14 residues. For the CDR3, the DNA is TGTGCCAGCAGCCCAAAAGGGGGGAACTATGGCTACACCTTC. This gives the protein CASSPKGGNYGYTF.

The chain joins TRBV6-5 to TRBJ2-2; D uncertain. This CDR3 is 15 amino acids long. Trimming pared 1 base from V and 2 bases from J, leaving 8 bases between. Looked up from germline, CDR1 is MNHEY and CDR2 is SVGAGI. The CDR3 here is CASSYLPGNTGELFF. The CDR3 DNA sequence: TGTGCCAGCAGTTACTTGCCAGGAAACACCGGGGAGCTGTTTTTT.

V gene TRBV7-9 combines with J gene TRBJ1-1, with 9 bases fitting TRBD1. V shed 5 bases, J shed 4 bases, and the junction held 11 bases outside the gene matches. Germline-derived CDR1 and CDR2 are SEHNR and FQNEAQ (reference sequence). The CDR3 is made up of 16 amino acids. Here the CDR3 reads CASSPRTGGRGTEAFF. CDR3 DNA sequence: TGTGCCAGCAGCCCAAGAACAGGGGGCAGGGGCACTGAAGCTTTCTTT.

The chain is built from TRBV27 and TRBJ1-2; 7 bases align to TRBD1. Germline V CDR1 and CDR2: MNHEY, SMNVEV (reference sequence). Trimming cost V 4 bases and J 0 bases; bases outside gene matches: 2. CDR3 length equals 14 residues. The CDR3: CASSSGQSNYGYTF. DNA of the CDR3: TGTGCCAGCAGTTCGGGACAGTCTAACTATGGCTACACCTTC.

The rearrangement joins TRBV6-1 to TRBJ1-5; D is uncertain. V was pared by 6 bases and J by 0 bases, with 12 bases between. Germline CDR1 reads MNHNS; CDR2 reads SASEGT. The CDR3 is 15 amino acids. CDR3: CASSWEIYSNQPQHF. Here the CDR3 DNA reads TGTGCCAGCAGCTGGGAGATATATAGCAATCAGCCCCAGCATTTT.

The rearrangement links TRBV9 to TRBJ2-1; D not resolved. CDR3 size: 14 residues. CDR1 is SGDLS and CDR2 is YYNGEE in the germline V gene. Deletions cut 3 bases from V and 2 bases from J, with 9 bases between. The CDR3 protein is CASSGQQPYNEQFF. The CDR3 nucleotides are TGTGCCAGCAGCGGTCAACAACCCTACAATGAGCAGTTCTTC. The full variable domain, completed using reference TRBV9 and TRBJ2-1, is DSGVTQTPKHLITATGQRVTLRCSPRSGDLSVYWYQQSLDQGLQFLIQYYNGEERAKGNILERFSAQQFPDLHSELNLSSLELGDSALYFCASSGQQPYNEQFFGPGTRLTVL.

This chain uses TRBV5-1 with TRBJ2-7, with no clear D. The CDR3 consists of 14 residues. Germline CDR1 is SGHRS and CDR2 is YFSETQ. V lost 4 bases and J lost 1, with 12 bases in between. As DNA, the CDR3 is TGCGCCAGCAGCCCCGTTGGCAGTTCCTACGAGCAGTACTTC. Encoded protein: CASSPVGSSYEQYF.

This clone was counted once. This chain links TRBV10-3 with TRBJ2-2; perhaps TRBD2 as D (6 bases). Per the germline V gene, CDR1 is ENHRY and CDR2 is SYGVKD. CDR3 length: 12 residues. Trimming cost V 7 bases and J 6 bases, with 9 bases left between them. CDR3 loop: CAIKEGPGELFF. The CDR3 DNA sequence: TGTGCCATCAAGGAGGGGCCCGGGGAGCTGTTTTTT.

The count of this clone is one. V usage is TRBV7-8 and J usage is TRBJ2-7; the D is unclear. The CDR3 length is 13 residues. Germline V gene data show CDR1 as SGHVS and CDR2 as FQNEAQ. V gave up 3 bases and J gave up 6 bases, with 12 bases separating them. The CDR3 bases are TGTGCCAGCAGCTTCTCACAGTTTCTCGAGCAGTACTTC. Protein: CASSFSQFLEQYF.